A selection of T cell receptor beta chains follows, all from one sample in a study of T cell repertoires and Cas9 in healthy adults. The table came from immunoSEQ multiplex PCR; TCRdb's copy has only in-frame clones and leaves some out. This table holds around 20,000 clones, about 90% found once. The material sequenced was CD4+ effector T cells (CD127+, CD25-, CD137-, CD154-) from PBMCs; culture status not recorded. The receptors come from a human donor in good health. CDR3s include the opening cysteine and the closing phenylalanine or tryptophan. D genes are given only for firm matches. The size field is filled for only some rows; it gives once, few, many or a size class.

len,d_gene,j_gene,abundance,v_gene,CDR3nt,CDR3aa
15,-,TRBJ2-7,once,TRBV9,TGTGCCAGCAGCGCGTCCAGGTCAGGGGTACAGGAGCAGTACTTC,CASSASRSGVQEQYF
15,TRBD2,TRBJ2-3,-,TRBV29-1,TGCAGCGTCCGAGGGGCTAGCGGGAGGACAGATACGCAGTATTTT,CSVRGASGRTDTQYF
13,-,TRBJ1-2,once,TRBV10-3,TGTGCCATCAGTGAGTCTGCAGTCTATGGCTACACCTTC,CAISESAVYGYTF
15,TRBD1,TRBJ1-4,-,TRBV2,TGTGCCAGCAGTGAGTCTAACAGGGGGCTTGAAAAACTGTTTTTT,CASSESNRGLEKLFF
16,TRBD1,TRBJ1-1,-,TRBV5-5,TGTGCCAGCAGCTTGATCCCAGGGGGCGCGGGCACTGAAGCTTTCTTT,CASSLIPGGAGTEAFF
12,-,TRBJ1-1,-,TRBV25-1,TGTGCCAGCCTAGGACAGTTCACTGAAGCTTTCTTT,CASLGQFTEAFF
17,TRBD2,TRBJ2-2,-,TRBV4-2,TGTGCCAGCAGCCAAGATAAAGCGGGAGGATGGACCGGGGAGCTGTTTTTT,CASSQDKAGGWTGELFF
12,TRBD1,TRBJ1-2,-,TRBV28,TGTGCCAGCACGACAGGGCTCAGCGGCTACACCTTC,CASTTGLSGYTF
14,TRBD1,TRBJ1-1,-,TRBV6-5,TGTGCCAGCAGTACGGACAGGGCGAACACTGAAGCTTTCTTT,CASSTDRANTEAFF
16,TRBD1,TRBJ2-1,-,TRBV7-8,TGTGCCAGCAGCTTAGCGGAACCCGGACAGGGGAATGAGCAGTTCTTC,CASSLAEPGQGNEQFF
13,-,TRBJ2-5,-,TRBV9,TGTGCCAGCAGCCCCCGAGGGGTAGAGACCCAGTACTTC,CASSPRGVETQYF
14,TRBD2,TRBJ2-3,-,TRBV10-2,TGCGCCCACCGACTAGCGGAGACAGCTGGTACGCAGTATTTT,CAHRLAETAGTQYF
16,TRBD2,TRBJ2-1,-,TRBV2,TGTGCCAGCAGGGAGGGAGCGGGGGGCTACTACAATGAGCAGTTCTTC,CASREGAGGYYNEQFF
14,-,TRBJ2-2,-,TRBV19,TGTGCCAGTAGTTCGCAGGGCTATACCGGGGAGCTGTTTTTT,CASSSQGYTGELFF
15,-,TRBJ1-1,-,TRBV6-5,TGTGCCAGCAGGTATCCCCGGGTCCAGAACACTGAAGCTTTCTTT,CASRYPRVQNTEAFF